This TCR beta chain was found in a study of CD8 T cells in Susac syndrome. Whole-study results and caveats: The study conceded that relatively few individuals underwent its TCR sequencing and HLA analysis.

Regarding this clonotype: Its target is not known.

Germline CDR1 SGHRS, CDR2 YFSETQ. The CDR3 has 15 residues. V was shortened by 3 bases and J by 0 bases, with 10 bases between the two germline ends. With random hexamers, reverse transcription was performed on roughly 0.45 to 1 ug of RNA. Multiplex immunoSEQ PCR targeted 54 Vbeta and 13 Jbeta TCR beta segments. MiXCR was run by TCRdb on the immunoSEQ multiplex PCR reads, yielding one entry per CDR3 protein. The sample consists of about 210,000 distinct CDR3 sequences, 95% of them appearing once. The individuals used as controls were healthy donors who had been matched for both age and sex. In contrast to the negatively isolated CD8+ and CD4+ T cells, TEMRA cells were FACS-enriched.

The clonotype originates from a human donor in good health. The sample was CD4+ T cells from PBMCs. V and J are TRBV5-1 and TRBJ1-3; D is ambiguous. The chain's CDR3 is CASSSDGDSGNTIYF. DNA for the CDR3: TGCGCCAGCAGCTCTGACGGTGACTCTGGAAACACCATATATTTT.